Sequencing of this TCR beta chain was carried out in a study of shared clonotypes between healthy human individuals. CDR1 is ENHRY, CDR2 SYGVKD, per germline. V lost 6 bases and J 0 bases, leaving 14 bases between the germline ends. The CDR3 consists of 15 residues. Here immunoSEQ multiplex PCR was the method, and the copy in TCRdb shows in-frame clones only, minus some. Of approximately 2.3 million clones in the sample, roughly 93% were seen once. The sequence was collected from a man between 18 and 35 years old in good health. Some clones in this sample may be carry-over from other donors' samples. The chain employs TRBV10-3 and TRBJ1-1; possible D gene TRBD1, 5 bases. Sequencing was performed on naive CD4+ T cells from PBMCs. Subset here: CD45RA+ positively selected. This CDR3 is CAISEGHPMNTEAFF. The CDR3 DNA sequence: TGTGCCATCAGCGAAGGACATCCTATGAACACTGAAGCTTTCTTT.